This T cell receptor beta chain appears in the sequencing data of a study of blood T cell repertoires in COVID-19. Study as a whole: Spain, Italy and the United States supplied samples that represented acute and convalescent COVID-19. T cells, B-cell-depleted T cells, or PBMCs supplied cDNA or gDNA.

The CDR3 runs 14 residues. The germline CDR1 and CDR2 sequences are MNHEY and SVGAGI. V gave up 6 bases and J gave up 3 bases, with 12 bases separating them. In the study's own analysis: Scientists estimated how many nucleated cells there were by amplifying reference gene primers. Profiling relied on immunoSEQ multiplex PCR, and the TCRdb table lists in-frame clones only, not all of them. V and J calls and clone size are those listed in that table; D and trimming were worked out from the DNA. This sample yields 89,000 or so clones, of which roughly 90% are seen a single time; less than 3% belongs to the top ten.

The TCR comes from a man in his forties or fifties with COVID-19, enrolled during active disease. Sequences were obtained from peripheral blood. The V and J genes are TRBV6-5 and TRBJ1-5; D gene uncertain. The CDR3 loop is CASSPQTFNQPQHF. In DNA form, the CDR3 reads TGTGCCAGCAGCCCACAGACATTCAATCAGCCCCAGCATTTT.